This record covers a single TCR beta chain. Its antigen is undetermined. This CDR3 is built from 15 residues. Trimming pared 5 bases from V and 4 bases from J, leaving 17 bases between. The V gene's germline CDR1 is SNHLY and CDR2 FYNNEI. Researchers ran the PCR with 60 Vbeta and 13 Jbeta primers. The repertoire was sequenced with immunoSEQ multiplex PCR; TCRdb's copy has only in-frame clones and lacks some. The data hold about 170,000 clones, with approximately 80% observed a single time. These data come from a study of cytomegalovirus exposure and HLA in healthy donors. Overall study results and limits: The sole available immune exposure information was CMV serostatus.

The gene calls are TRBV2 and TRBJ2-5, with D tentatively TRBD2 (6 bases). The specimen was PBMCs. The source of this sequence is a male donor in good health and CMV-seronegative. The CDR3 nucleotides are TGTGCCAGCAGTCCGAGGACTACCTTGGTAGAGACCCAGTACTTC. Encoded protein: CASSPRTTLVETQYF. The variable domain in full, completed from reference TRBV2 and TRBJ2-5, reads EPEVTQTPSHQVTQMGQEVILRCVPISNHLYFYWYRQILGQKVEFLVSFYNNEISEKSEIFDDQFSVERPDGSNFTLKIRSTKLEDSAMYFCASSPRTTLVETQYFGPGTRLLVL.